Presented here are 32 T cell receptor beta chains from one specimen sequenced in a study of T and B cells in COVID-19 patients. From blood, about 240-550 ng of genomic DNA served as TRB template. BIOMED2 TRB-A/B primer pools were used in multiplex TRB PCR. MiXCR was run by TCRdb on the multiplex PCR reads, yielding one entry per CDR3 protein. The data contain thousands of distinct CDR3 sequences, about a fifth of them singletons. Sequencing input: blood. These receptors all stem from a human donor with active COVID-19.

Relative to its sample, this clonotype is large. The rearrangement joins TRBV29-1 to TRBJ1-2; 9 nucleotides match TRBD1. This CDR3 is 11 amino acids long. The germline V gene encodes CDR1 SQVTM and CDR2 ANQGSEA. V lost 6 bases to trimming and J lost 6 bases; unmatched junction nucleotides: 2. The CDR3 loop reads CSVGTGNGYTF. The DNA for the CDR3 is TGCAGCGTGGGGACAGGGAATGGCTACACCTTC.

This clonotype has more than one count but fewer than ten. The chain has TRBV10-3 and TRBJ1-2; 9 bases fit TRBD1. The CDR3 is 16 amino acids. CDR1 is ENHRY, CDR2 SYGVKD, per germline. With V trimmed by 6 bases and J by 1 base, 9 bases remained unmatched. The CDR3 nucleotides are TGTGCCATCAGGGGCCCCCCGGGACAGGGTAACTATGGCTACACCTTC. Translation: CAIRGPPGQGNYGYTF.

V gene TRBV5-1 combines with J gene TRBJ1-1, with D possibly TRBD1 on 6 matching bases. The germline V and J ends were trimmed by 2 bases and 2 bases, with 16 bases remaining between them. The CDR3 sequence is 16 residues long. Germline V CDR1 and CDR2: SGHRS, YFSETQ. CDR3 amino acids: CASSFGAGGLNTEAFF. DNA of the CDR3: TGCGCCAGCAGCTTTGGGGCGGGGGGCCTTAACACTGAAGCTTTCTTT.

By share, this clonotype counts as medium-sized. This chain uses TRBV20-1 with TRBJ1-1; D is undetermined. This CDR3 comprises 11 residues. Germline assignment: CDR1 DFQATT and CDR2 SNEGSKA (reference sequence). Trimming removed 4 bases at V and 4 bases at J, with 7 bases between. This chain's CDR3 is CSANGITEAFF. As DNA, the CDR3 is TGCAGTGCTAACGGAATCACTGAAGCTTTCTTT.

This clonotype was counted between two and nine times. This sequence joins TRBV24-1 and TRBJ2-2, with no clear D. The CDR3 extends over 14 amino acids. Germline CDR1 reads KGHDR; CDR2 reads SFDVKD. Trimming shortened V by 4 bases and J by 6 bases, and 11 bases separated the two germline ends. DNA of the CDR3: TGTGCCACCAGTGACCCGGGCCGCCCCGGGGAGCTGTTTTTT. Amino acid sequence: CATSDPGRPGELFF.

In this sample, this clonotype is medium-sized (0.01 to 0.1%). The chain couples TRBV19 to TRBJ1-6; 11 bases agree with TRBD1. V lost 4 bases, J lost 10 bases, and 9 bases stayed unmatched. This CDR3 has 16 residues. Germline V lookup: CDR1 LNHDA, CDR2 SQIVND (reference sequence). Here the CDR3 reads CASSTSGTGGYSPLHF. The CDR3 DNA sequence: TGTGCCAGTAGTACTTCCGGGACAGGGGGATACTCACCCCTCCACTTT.

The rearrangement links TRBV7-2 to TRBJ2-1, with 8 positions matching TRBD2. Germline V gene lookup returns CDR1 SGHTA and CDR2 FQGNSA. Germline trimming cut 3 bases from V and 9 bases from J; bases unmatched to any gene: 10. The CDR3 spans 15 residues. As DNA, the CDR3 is TGTGCCAGCAGCTTTAATAGCGGGAACGGGGGTGAGCAGTTCTTC. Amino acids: CASSFNSGNGGEQFF.

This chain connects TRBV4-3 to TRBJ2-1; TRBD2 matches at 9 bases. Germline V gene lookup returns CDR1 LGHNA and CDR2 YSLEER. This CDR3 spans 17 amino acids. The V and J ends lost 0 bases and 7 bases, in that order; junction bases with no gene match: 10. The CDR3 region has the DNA TGCGCCAGCAGCCAAGATAAGGGACTAGCCTTAAGGAATGAGCAGTTCTTC. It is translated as CASSQDKGLALRNEQFF.

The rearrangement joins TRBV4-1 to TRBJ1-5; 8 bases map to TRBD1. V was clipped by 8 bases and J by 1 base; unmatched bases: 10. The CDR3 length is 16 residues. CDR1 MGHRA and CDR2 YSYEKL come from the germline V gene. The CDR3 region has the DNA TGCGCCAGCGGACCACAGGGGGGGGTAAGCAATCAGCCCCAGCATTTT. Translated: CASGPQGGVSNQPQHF.

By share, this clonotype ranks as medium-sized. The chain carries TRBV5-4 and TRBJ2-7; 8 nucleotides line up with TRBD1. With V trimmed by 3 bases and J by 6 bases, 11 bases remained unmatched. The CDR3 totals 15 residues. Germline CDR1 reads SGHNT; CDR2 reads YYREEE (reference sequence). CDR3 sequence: CASSWAGQGASEQYF. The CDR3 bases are TGTGCCAGCAGCTGGGCGGGGCAGGGGGCGAGCGAGCAGTACTTC.

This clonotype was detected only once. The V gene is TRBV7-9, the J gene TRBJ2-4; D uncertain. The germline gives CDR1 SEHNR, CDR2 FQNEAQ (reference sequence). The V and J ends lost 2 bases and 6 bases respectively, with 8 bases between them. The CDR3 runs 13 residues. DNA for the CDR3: TGTGCCAGCAGCTTACAAAACCCAAACATTCAGTACTTC. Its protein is CASSLQNPNIQYF.

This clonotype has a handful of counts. CDR3 nucleotides: TGCAGTGCTAGAGAGGGGACTAGCGGAGGCTACGAGCAGTACTTC. Residues: CSAREGTSGGYEQYF. The rearrangement joins TRBV20-1 to TRBJ2-7, with TRBD2 identical over 11 bases. With 0 bases clipped from V and 3 bases from J, the junction kept 4 bases outside the gene matches. Per germline, CDR1 DFQATT and CDR2 SNEGSKA (reference sequence). The CDR3 is 15 amino acids.

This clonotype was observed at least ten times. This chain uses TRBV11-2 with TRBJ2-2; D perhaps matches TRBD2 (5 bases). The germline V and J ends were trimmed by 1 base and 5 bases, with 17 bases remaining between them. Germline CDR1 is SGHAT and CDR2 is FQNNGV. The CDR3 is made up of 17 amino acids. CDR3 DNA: TGTGCCAGCAGCTTAGGTCGGGGAGCCGGAGGTACCGGGGAGCTGTTTTTT. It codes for CASSLGRGAGGTGELFF.

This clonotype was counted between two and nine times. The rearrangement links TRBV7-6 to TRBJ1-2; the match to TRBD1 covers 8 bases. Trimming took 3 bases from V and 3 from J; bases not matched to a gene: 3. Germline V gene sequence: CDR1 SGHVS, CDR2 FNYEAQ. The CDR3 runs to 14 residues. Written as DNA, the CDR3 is TGTGCCAGCAGCTTCGACAGGGGAGACTATGGCTACACCTTC. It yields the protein CASSFDRGDYGYTF.

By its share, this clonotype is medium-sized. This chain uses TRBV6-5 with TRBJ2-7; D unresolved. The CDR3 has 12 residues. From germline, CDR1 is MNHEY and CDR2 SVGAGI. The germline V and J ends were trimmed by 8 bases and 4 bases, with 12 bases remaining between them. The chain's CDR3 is CASSRYGYEQYF. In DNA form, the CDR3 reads TGTGCCAGCTCCAGGTACGGTTACGAGCAGTACTTC.

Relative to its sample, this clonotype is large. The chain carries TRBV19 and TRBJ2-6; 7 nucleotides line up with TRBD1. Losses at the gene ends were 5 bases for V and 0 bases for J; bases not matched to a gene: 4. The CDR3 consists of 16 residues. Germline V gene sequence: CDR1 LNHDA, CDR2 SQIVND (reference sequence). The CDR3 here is CASSVNRGSGANVLTF. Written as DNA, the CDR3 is TGTGCCAGTAGTGTCAACAGGGGCTCTGGGGCCAACGTCCTGACTTTC. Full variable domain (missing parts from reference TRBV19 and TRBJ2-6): DGGITQSPKYLFRKEGQNVTLSCEQNLNHDAMYWYRQDPGQGLRLIYYSQIVNDFQKGDIAEGYSVSREKKESFPLTVTSAQKNPTAFYLCASSVNRGSGANVLTFGAGSRLTVL.

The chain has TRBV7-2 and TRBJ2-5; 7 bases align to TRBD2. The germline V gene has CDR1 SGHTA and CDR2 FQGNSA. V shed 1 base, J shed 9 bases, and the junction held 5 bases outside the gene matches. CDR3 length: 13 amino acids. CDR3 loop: CASSLGVREAQYF. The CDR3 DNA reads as TGTGCCAGCAGCTTAGGGGTCCGGGAGGCCCAGTACTTC.

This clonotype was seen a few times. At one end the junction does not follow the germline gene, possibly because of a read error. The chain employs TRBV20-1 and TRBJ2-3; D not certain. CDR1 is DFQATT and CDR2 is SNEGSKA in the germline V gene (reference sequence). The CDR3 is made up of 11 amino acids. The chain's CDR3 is CSASIGPLGTF. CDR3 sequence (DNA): TGCAGTGCTAGTATTGGGCCACTCGGTACTTTT.

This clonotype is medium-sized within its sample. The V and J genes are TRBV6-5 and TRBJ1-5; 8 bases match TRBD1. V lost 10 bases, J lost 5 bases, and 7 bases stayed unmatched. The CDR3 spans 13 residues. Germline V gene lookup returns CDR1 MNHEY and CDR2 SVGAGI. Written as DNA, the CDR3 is TGTGCCACCAAGAGGGACAGGTATCAGCCCCAGCATTTT. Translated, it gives CATKRDRYQPQHF.

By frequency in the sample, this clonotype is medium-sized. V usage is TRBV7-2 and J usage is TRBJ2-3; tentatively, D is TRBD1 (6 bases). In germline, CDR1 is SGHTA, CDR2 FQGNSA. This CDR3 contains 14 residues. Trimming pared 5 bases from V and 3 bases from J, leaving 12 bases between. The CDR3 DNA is TGTGCCAGCAGCCCAGGGGTAGTGACAGATACGCAGTATTTT. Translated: CASSPGVVTDTQYF.

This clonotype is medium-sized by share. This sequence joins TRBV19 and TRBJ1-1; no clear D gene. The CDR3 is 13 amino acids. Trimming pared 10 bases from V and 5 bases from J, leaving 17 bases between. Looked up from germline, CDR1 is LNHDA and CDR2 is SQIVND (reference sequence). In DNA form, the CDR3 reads TGTGCCACCCCGGGGAGGAGAGGGACTGAAGCTTTCTTT. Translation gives CATPGRRGTEAFF.

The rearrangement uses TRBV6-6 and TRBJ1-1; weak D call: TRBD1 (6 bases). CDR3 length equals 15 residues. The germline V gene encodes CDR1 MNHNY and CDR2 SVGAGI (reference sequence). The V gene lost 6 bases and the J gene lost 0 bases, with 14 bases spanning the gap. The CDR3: CASSPLQGMNTEAFF. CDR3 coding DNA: TGTGCCAGCAGCCCTTTACAGGGCATGAACACTGAAGCTTTCTTT.

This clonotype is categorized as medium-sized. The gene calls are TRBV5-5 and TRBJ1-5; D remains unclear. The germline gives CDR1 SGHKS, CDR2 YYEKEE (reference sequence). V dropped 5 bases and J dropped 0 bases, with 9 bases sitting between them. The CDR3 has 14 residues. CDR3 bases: TGTGCCAGCAGGCCTCCGATTAGCAATCAGCCCCAGCATTTT. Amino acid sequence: CASRPPISNQPQHF.

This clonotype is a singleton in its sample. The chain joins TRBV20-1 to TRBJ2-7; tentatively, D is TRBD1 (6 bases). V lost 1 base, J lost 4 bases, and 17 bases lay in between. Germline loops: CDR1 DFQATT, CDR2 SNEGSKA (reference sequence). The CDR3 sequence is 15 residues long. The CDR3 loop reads CSARAVDRFLYEQYF. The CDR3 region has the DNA TGCAGTGCTAGAGCCGTGGACAGATTCCTATACGAGCAGTACTTC.

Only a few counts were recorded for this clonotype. Here the CDR3 reads CASRAGLAGLNEQFF. As DNA, the CDR3 is TGTGCCAGCAGGGCGGGACTAGCGGGACTAAATGAGCAGTTCTTC. This rearrangement joins TRBV6-2 or TRBV6-3 to TRBJ2-1; 13 bases are shared with TRBD2. Germline trimming cut 6 bases from V and 7 bases from J; bases unmatched to any gene: 6. Germline V gives CDR1 MNHEY, CDR2 SVGEGT. The CDR3 sequence is 15 residues long.

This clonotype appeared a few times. The CDR3 here is CASSQDQRGADTGELFF. As DNA, the CDR3 is TGTGCCAGCAGCCAAGATCAGAGGGGGGCGGACACCGGGGAGCTGTTTTTT. J is TRBJ2-2 and V is TRBV4-2; D tentatively fits TRBD1 or TRBD2 (6 bases each). Trimming cost V 0 bases and J 3 bases, with 14 bases left between them. Per germline, CDR1 LGHNA and CDR2 YNFKEQ. The CDR3 has 17 amino acids.

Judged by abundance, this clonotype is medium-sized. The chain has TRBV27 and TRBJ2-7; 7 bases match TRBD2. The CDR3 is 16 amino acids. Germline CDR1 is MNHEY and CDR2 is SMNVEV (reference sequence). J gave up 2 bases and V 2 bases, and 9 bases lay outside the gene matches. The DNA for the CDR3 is TGTGCCAGCAGTTTAAGTGGCGGGGGAAAGGCCTACGAGCAGTACTTC. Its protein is CASSLSGGGKAYEQYF.

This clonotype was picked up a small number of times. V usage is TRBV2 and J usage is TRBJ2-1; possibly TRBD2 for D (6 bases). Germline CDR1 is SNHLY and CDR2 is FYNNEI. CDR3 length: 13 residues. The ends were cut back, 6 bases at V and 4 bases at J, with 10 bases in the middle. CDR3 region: CASRVAEYNEQFF. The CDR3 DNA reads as TGTGCCAGCAGGGTAGCGGAATACAATGAGCAGTTCTTC.

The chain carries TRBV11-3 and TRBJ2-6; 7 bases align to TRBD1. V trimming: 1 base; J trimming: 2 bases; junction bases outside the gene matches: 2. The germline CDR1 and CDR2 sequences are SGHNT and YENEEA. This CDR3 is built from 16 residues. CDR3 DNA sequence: TGTGCCAGCAGCTTAGGAACAGGGGCTGGGGCCAACGTCCTGACTTTC. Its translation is CASSLGTGAGANVLTF.

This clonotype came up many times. CDR3 sequence: CASSLRQGVAEAFF. CDR3 sequence (DNA): TGTGCCAGCAGTCTCCGACAGGGTGTGGCTGAAGCTTTCTTT. The genes are TRBV27 and TRBJ1-1, with 7 positions matching TRBD1. Germline loops: CDR1 MNHEY, CDR2 SMNVEV (reference sequence). This CDR3 is 14 amino acids long. V was clipped by 5 bases and J by 6 bases; unmatched bases: 9.

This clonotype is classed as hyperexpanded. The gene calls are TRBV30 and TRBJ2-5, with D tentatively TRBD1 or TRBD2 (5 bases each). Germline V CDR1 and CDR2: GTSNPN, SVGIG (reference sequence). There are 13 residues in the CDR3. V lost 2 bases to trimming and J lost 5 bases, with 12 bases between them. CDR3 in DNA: TGTGCCTGGAGTCTTGGGACGACGGAGACCCAGTACTTC. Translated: CAWSLGTTETQYF.

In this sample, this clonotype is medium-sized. The CDR3 nucleotides are TGTGCCACCAGCGGAATAAGGGGTCCGGAATCCCCACACATTCAGTACTTC. Protein product: CATSGIRGPESPHIQYF. The chain carries TRBV15 and TRBJ2-4; perhaps TRBD1 as D (5 bases). The CDR3 loop spans 17 amino acids. The V gene lost 5 bases and the J gene lost 8 bases, with 25 bases spanning the gap. CDR1 is LNHNV, CDR2 YYDKDF, per germline (reference sequence).